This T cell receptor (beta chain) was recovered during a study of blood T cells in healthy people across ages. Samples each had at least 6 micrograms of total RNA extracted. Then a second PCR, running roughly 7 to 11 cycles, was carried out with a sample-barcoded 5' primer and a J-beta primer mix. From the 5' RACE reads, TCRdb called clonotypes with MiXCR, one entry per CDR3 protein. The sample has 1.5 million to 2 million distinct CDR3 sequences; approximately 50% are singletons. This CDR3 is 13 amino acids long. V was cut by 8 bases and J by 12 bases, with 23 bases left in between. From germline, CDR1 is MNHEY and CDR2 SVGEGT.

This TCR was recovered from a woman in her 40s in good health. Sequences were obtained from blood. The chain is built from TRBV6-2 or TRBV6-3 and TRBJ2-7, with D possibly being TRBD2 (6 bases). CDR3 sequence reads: CASRMEGHETLYF. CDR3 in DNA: TGTGCCAGCCGTATGGAGGGGCATGAGACCCTGTACTTC.